This entry features one TCR beta chain sequence. The source of the sample is a study of technical replicates of blood from several donors. The table came from immunoSEQ multiplex PCR; TCRdb's copy has only in-frame clones and leaves some out. The sample records some 87,000 clones, about 93% being singletons. The length of the CDR3 is 13 residues. Germline lookup yields CDR1 MNHEY and CDR2 SVGAGI. V lost 5 bases to trimming and J lost 8 bases, with 15 bases between them. The sequenced material came from T cells isolated from PBMCs. The rearrangement joins TRBV6-5 to TRBJ1-2, with D unclear. This TCR was sampled from a human donor in good health. The CDR3 DNA follows: TGTGCCAGCAGTCCCCCGAGGCCACTGGGCTACACCTTC. Translating gives CASSPPRPLGYTF.